A single sample is the source of the 15 T cell receptor beta chains below, sequenced in a study of shared clonotypes between healthy human individuals. Measured with immunoSEQ multiplex PCR; TCRdb has only the in-frame clones, and not every one. The sample has some 2,100,000 clones; more than 85% are singletons. CD45RO-negative CD8 cells positively selected for CCR7 made up the naive population, which excluded terminally differentiated effector memory CD45RA+ cells. The sequenced material came from naive CD8+ T cells from PBMCs. The receptors stem from a man aged 18 to 30 in good health. Some clones in this sample may be carry-over from other donors' samples.

In the case of this clone: The sample has other DNA sequences that encode this CDR3 too. The chain has TRBV10-3 and TRBJ2-7; D possibly corresponds to TRBD1 (6 bases). The ends were cut back, 2 bases at V and 1 base at J, with 12 bases in the middle. CDR1 is ENHRY and CDR2 is SYGVKD in the germline V gene. The CDR3 is 15 amino acids. CDR3 sequence (DNA): TGTGCCATCAGTGAGGGGCAGGGGCCTTCCTACGAGCAGTACTTC. This sequence encodes CAISEGQGPSYEQYF.

V gene TRBV28 combines with J gene TRBJ2-3, with 9 bases fitting TRBD2. Germline lookup yields CDR1 MDHEN and CDR2 SYDVKM. The CDR3 loop spans 17 amino acids. Germline trimming cut 6 bases from V and 1 base from J; bases unmatched to any gene: 11. For the CDR3, the DNA is TGTGCCAGCAGGACCCGTTCTAGCGGGGATGGCACAGATACGCAGTATTTT. Translation: CASRTRSSGDGTDTQYF.

The chain recombines TRBV5-1 with TRBJ1-5; no firm D call. Germline CDR1 and CDR2: SGHRS and YFSETQ. V lost 0 bases and J lost 5, with 9 bases in between. This CDR3 spans 14 amino acids. Here the CDR3 reads CASSLGPDHQPQHF. DNA of the CDR3: TGCGCCAGCAGCTTGGGGCCAGACCATCAGCCCCAGCATTTT.

The chain has TRBV27 and TRBJ1-1, with 9 bases fitting TRBD1. The V gene's germline CDR1 is MNHEY and CDR2 SMNVEV (reference sequence). V lost 1 base and J lost 4; bases outside the gene matches: 19. CDR3 length: 20 residues. The CDR3 nucleotides read TGTGCCAGCAGTTTATGGGGTGGTGGGACAGGGAAGAGAATCGGCACTGAAGCTTTCTTT. Protein: CASSLWGGGTGKRIGTEAFF.

Worth noting for this clone: This CDR3 is also generated by other DNA sequences in the sample. The rearrangement links TRBV4-1 to TRBJ1-5, with no clear D. Trimming left V 2 bases short and J 0 bases short, with 5 bases between. The CDR3 is 14 amino acids. Germline V gives CDR1 MGHRA, CDR2 YSYEKL. The CDR3 spells CASSQRDSNQPQHF. DNA of the CDR3: TGCGCCAGCAGCCAAAGGGATAGCAATCAGCCCCAGCATTTT.

V gene TRBV5-4 combines with J gene TRBJ1-4; D is perhaps TRBD1 (6 bases). Trimming removed 0 bases at V and 0 bases at J, with 6 bases between. The CDR3 sequence is 15 residues long. Germline values: CDR1 SGHNT, CDR2 YYREEE (reference sequence). CDR3 bases: TGTGCCAGCAGCTTGGCAGGGGCAACTAATGAAAAACTGTTTTTT. Amino acids: CASSLAGATNEKLFF.

This clone was picked up one time. The chain is built from TRBV6-1 and TRBJ1-1; 9 bases are a match to TRBD1. The germline V gene encodes CDR1 MNHNS and CDR2 SASEGT. Trimming removed 1 base from V and 2 bases from J; junction bases left unmatched: 11. The CDR3 sequence is 18 residues long. CDR3 residues: CASSEVGQGTKTNTEAFF. The CDR3, as DNA: TGTGCCAGCAGTGAAGTCGGACAGGGGACTAAGACTAACACTGAAGCTTTCTTT.

The chain's CDR3 is CASSLPPGGRKRTGELFF. The CDR3 DNA reads TGTGCCAGCAGCTTACCCCCCGGAGGCAGGAAGAGGACCGGGGAGCTGTTTTTT. The V call is TRBV9, the J call TRBJ2-2, with a possible D match to TRBD2 (5 bases). Trimming removed 4 bases at V and 5 bases at J, with 24 bases between. The CDR3 extends over 18 amino acids. The germline CDR1 and CDR2 sequences are SGDLS and YYNGEE.

The genes are TRBV2 and TRBJ2-1; no firm D call. In germline, CDR1 is SNHLY, CDR2 FYNNEI. V was clipped by 10 bases and J by 5 bases, with 21 bases between them. The CDR3 runs to 15 residues. CDR3: CATSLKRVIDNEQFF. CDR3 sequence (DNA): TGTGCCACCTCGCTAAAAAGAGTGATAGACAATGAGCAGTTCTTC.

This rearrangement joins TRBV6-6 to TRBJ1-1; unclear D gene. V gave up 2 bases and J gave up 10 bases, with 14 bases separating them. From germline, CDR1 is MNHNY and CDR2 SVGAGI (reference sequence). The CDR3 totals 13 residues. The CDR3 here is CASSYEVRVVAFF. The CDR3 DNA reads as TGTGCCAGCAGTTACGAGGTCCGGGTCGTAGCTTTCTTT.

This rearrangement joins TRBV6-1 to TRBJ1-2; D gene ambiguous. Trimming cost V 2 bases and J 5 bases, with 15 bases left between them. CDR1 and CDR2 (germline): MNHNS, SASEGT. The CDR3 is made up of 15 amino acids. The CDR3 spells CASSERLFGGYGYTF. The DNA of the CDR3 is TGTGCCAGCAGTGAAAGGTTATTCGGAGGATATGGCTACACCTTC.

V is TRBV7-3 and J is TRBJ2-1; tentative D call: TRBD2 (6 bases). CDR3 length: 17 amino acids. V gave up 1 base and J gave up 4 bases, with 17 bases separating them. The germline V gene encodes CDR1 SGHTA and CDR2 FQGTGA. The CDR3 DNA sequence: TGTGCCAGCAGCTTAATGGGGGGACCCGCCGTGTACAATGAGCAGTTCTTC. This codes for CASSLMGGPAVYNEQFF.

CDR3 in DNA: TGTGCCAGCAGCTTAAACGGGAGGGCCGGGTTGGCCGAGCAGTACTTC. Translation: CASSLNGRAGLAEQYF. The chain couples TRBV7-3 to TRBJ2-7; 8 bases line up with TRBD2. The CDR3 has 16 residues. From germline, CDR1 is SGHTA and CDR2 FQGTGA. The ends lost 1 base at V and 6 bases at J; junction bases unmatched: 11.

V is TRBV2 and J is TRBJ2-5; TRBD2 matches 12 bases. Trimming removed 5 bases from V and 3 bases from J; junction bases left unmatched: 13. This CDR3 has 18 residues. Germline-derived CDR1 and CDR2 are SNHLY and FYNNEI. The CDR3 loop reads CASSRTSGITITEETQYF. CDR3 nucleotides: TGTGCCAGCAGTAGGACTAGCGGGATTACAATTACAGAAGAGACCCAGTACTTC.

The V and J genes are TRBV5-6 and TRBJ2-7; TRBD1 matches at 8 bases. The CDR3 runs to 16 residues. CDR1 and CDR2 from the germline V gene are SGHDT and YYEEEE. With 4 bases clipped from V and 0 bases from J, the junction kept 9 bases outside the gene matches. The CDR3 loop reads CASSRPRDRPSYEQYF. Written as DNA, the CDR3 is TGTGCCAGCAGCCGACCCCGGGACAGGCCCTCCTACGAGCAGTACTTC.